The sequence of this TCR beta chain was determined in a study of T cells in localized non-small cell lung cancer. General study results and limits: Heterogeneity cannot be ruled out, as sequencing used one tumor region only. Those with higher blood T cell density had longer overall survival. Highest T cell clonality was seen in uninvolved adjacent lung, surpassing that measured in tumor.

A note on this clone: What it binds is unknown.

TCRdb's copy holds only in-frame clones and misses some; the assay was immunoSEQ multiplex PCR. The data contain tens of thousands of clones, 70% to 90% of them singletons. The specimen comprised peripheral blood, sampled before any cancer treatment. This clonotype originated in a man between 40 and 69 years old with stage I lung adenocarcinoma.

The CDR3: CASSLDWTGRKTEAFF. The CDR3 region has the DNA TGTGCCAGCAGCTTAGACTGGACAGGGCGAAAAACTGAAGCTTTCTTT. The rearrangement links TRBV7-2 to TRBJ1-1, with TRBD1 identical over 8 bases. V dropped 1 base and J dropped 5; count of bases not matched to a gene: 9. Germline V gene sequence: CDR1 SGHTA, CDR2 FQGNSA. CDR3 length equals 16 residues.